The 22 T cell receptor beta chains below all came from one sample that was sequenced in a study of shared T cell receptors in the human thymus. Sequencing used immunoSEQ multiplex PCR; TCRdb keeps in-frame clones, though not all of them. The repertoire holds 550,000 to 800,000 clones, with 80% to 90% as singletons. These data also featured in a second study, about human thymus T cells.

The sample was thymocytes. Receptor source: a girl in the first two years of life with a congenital heart defect.

The chain uses TRBV5-1 and TRBJ1-2, with 9 nucleotides matching TRBD1. Per germline, CDR1 SGHRS and CDR2 YFSETQ. V was pared by 2 bases and J by 2 bases, with 13 bases of the junction left unmatched. The CDR3 runs 18 residues. CDR3 loop: CASSFDRTGASLNYGYTF. CDR3 DNA: TGCGCCAGCAGCTTTGACCGGACAGGGGCCTCGCTCAACTATGGCTACACCTTC.

The gene calls are TRBV6-1 and TRBJ1-6; D is possibly TRBD1 (6 bases). The V gene's germline CDR1 is MNHNS and CDR2 SASEGT. CDR3 length: 17 amino acids. V lost 2 bases and J lost 3, with 14 bases in between. This CDR3 reads CASSERGGHLYNSPLHF. The CDR3 nucleotides are TGTGCCAGCAGTGAAAGGGGGGGACACCTCTATAATTCACCCCTCCACTTT.

This clone has only one observation. The chain recombines TRBV29-1 with TRBJ2-3; 10 bases match TRBD1. The CDR3 loop spans 16 amino acids. Germline lookup yields CDR1 SQVTM and CDR2 ANQGSEA. V dropped 6 bases and J dropped 3; count of bases not matched to a gene: 12. The CDR3 protein is CSVVSRDRGSTDTQYF. The CDR3 nucleotides are TGCAGCGTAGTTTCAAGGGACAGGGGAAGTACAGATACGCAGTATTTT.

The rearrangement links TRBV7-2 to TRBJ2-7; D is possibly TRBD2 (6 bases). This CDR3 spans 16 amino acids. Germline V gene lookup returns CDR1 SGHTA and CDR2 FQGNSA. V was trimmed by 6 bases and J by 0 bases, leaving 18 bases between them. CDR3 sequence: CASSRLENVPSYEQYF. The CDR3 nucleotides are TGTGCCAGCAGTAGACTAGAGAACGTCCCCTCCTACGAGCAGTACTTC.

The rearrangement links TRBV5-6 to TRBJ1-1; the match to TRBD1 covers 7 bases. J gave up 7 bases and V 4 bases, and 10 bases lay outside the gene matches. Germline V gene lookup returns CDR1 SGHDT and CDR2 YYEEEE. The CDR3 extends over 14 amino acids. The CDR3 DNA sequence: TGTGCCAGCAGCGACCGACAGGGCGTTAATGAAGCTTTCTTT. It yields the protein CASSDRQGVNEAFF.

The V and J genes are TRBV5-1 and TRBJ1-4; D unclear. V dropped 2 bases and J dropped 5 bases, with 10 bases sitting between them. Germline V gene sequence: CDR1 SGHRS, CDR2 YFSETQ. The CDR3 runs 14 residues. DNA of the CDR3: TGCGCCAGCAGCTTCGATTACCAGAATGAAAAACTGTTTTTT. This sequence encodes CASSFDYQNEKLFF.

In this sample, this clone turned up once. The genes are TRBV4-3 and TRBJ2-1, with TRBD2 matching 8 bases. The CDR3 runs 15 residues. J gave up 8 bases and V 4 bases, and 10 bases lay outside the gene matches. CDR1 LGHNA and CDR2 YSLEER come from the germline V gene. Written as DNA, the CDR3 is TGCGCCAGCAGCCTTCGACTAGCGAAGTCTTATGAGCAGTTCTTC. Translation: CASSLRLAKSYEQFF.

The V gene is TRBV2, the J gene TRBJ2-7; 7 bases align to TRBD1. The CDR3 contains 14 residues. Germline lookup yields CDR1 SNHLY and CDR2 FYNNEI. Losses at the gene ends were 3 bases for V and 4 bases for J; bases not matched to a gene: 6. The CDR3 here is CASSDRGGEYEQYF. CDR3 in DNA: TGTGCCAGCAGTGATAGAGGGGGCGAATACGAGCAGTACTTC.

Only one count was recorded for this clone. The chain recombines TRBV29-1 with TRBJ2-5, with 9 bases matching TRBD1. Matching the DNA end better, TRBJ2-7 makes the J call doubtful. This CDR3 contains 13 residues. Germline V gene sequence: CDR1 SQVTM, CDR2 ANQGSEA. The CDR3 region is CSVRGQGSYEQYF. DNA of the CDR3: TGCAGCGTTCGTGGACAGGGGTCCTACGAGCAGTACTTC.

V is TRBV2 and J is TRBJ2-7; 7 bases are shared with TRBD2. The V gene end was trimmed by 2 bases and the J gene end by 3 bases; junction bases not matched to a gene: 7. Per the germline V gene, CDR1 is SNHLY and CDR2 is FYNNEI. This CDR3 has 15 amino acids. In nucleotides, the CDR3 is TGTGCCAGCAGTGAATGGCCTAGCGGACTCTACGAGCAGTACTTC. Its protein product is CASSEWPSGLYEQYF.

The chain couples TRBV10-3 to TRBJ1-5, with a possible D match to TRBD1 (5 bases). This CDR3 contains 18 residues. V lost 2 bases and J 0 bases, leaving 17 bases between the germline ends. Germline V lookup: CDR1 ENHRY, CDR2 SYGVKD. The CDR3 sequence is CAISEGQGKGNSNQPQHF. For the CDR3, the DNA is TGTGCCATCAGTGAGGGGCAGGGTAAGGGGAATAGCAATCAGCCCCAGCATTTT.

This chain uses TRBV28 with TRBJ2-7, with D perhaps matching TRBD1 (7 bases). Germline CDR1 reads MDHEN; CDR2 reads SYDVKM. Deletions cut 8 bases from V and 0 bases from J, with 14 bases between. The CDR3 runs to 14 residues. This CDR3 is CASLGQEGSYEQYF. CDR3 in DNA: TGTGCCAGCTTAGGACAGGAGGGCTCCTACGAGCAGTACTTC.

The chain has TRBV4-3 and TRBJ2-2; 9 nucleotides align to TRBD1. Per germline, CDR1 LGHNA and CDR2 YSLEER. This CDR3 is built from 18 residues. After removal of 0 bases from V and 6 bases from J, the junction contained 11 bases not matched to a gene. The CDR3 DNA reads TGCGCCAGCAGCCAAGATGGGGTGACAGGGGGGAGGGCCGGGGAGCTGTTTTTT. This codes for CASSQDGVTGGRAGELFF.

The V and J genes are TRBV7-3 and TRBJ1-2; D might be TRBD1 (6 bases). Germline values: CDR1 SGHTA, CDR2 FQGTGA. The ends were cut back, 7 bases at V and 4 bases at J, with 22 bases in the middle. The CDR3 has 16 residues. The CDR3 spells CASIGRGGGRIYGYTF. CDR3 coding DNA: TGTGCCAGCATAGGGAGGGGAGGGGGGAGAATCTATGGCTACACCTTC.

CDR3 protein: CASSRDSSKNIQYF. CDR3 sequence (DNA): TGTGCCAGCTCCCGGGACAGCTCCAAAAACATTCAGTACTTC. This chain uses TRBV18 with TRBJ2-4, with 7 bases that match TRBD1. Per germline, CDR1 KGHSH and CDR2 LQKENI. With V trimmed by 6 bases and J by 2 bases, 4 bases remained unmatched. The CDR3 contains 14 residues.

V gene TRBV6-6 combines with J gene TRBJ1-1; D uncertain. Deletions cut 0 bases from V and 8 bases from J, with 7 bases between. Germline CDR1 MNHNY, CDR2 SVGAGI (reference sequence). This CDR3 region has 12 residues. CDR3 region: CASSYSGREAFF. CDR3 coding DNA: TGTGCCAGCAGTTACTCAGGGAGGGAAGCTTTCTTT.

This clone was observed a handful of times. The chain combines TRBV5-4 with TRBJ1-2, with 8 bases that match TRBD1. Germline loops: CDR1 SGHNT, CDR2 YYREEE (reference sequence). V trimming: 3 bases; J trimming: 3 bases; junction bases outside the gene matches: 13. The CDR3 consists of 17 residues. CDR3 DNA: TGTGCCAGCAGCTCGGATATTGACAGGGGCGAATACTATGGCTACACCTTC. It yields the protein CASSSDIDRGEYYGYTF.

The chain joins TRBV4-1 to TRBJ1-5; D remains ambiguous. The germline CDR1 and CDR2 sequences are MGHRA and YSYEKL. The V and J ends lost 0 bases and 5 bases respectively, with 11 bases between them. This CDR3 spans 15 amino acids. The CDR3 sequence: CASSQDGGSDQPQHF. The CDR3 nucleotides read TGCGCCAGCAGCCAAGATGGCGGGTCGGATCAGCCCCAGCATTTT.

The chain recombines TRBV27 with TRBJ2-6; D call uncertain. Germline V lookup: CDR1 MNHEY, CDR2 SMNVEV (reference sequence). There are 16 residues in the CDR3. With 0 bases removed from V and 0 bases from J, the gap between germline ends came to 6 bases. CDR3 bases: TGTGCCAGCAGTTTATCACTATACTCTGGGGCCAACGTCCTGACTTTC. The encoded protein is CASSLSLYSGANVLTF.

About this clone itself: The junction departs from the called germline gene at one end, perhaps through a read error. V gene TRBV5-4 combines with J gene TRBJ2-3; TRBD1 matches at 7 bases. Germline V lookup: CDR1 SGHNT, CDR2 YYREEE (reference sequence). The CDR3 has 16 residues. CDR3 sequence reads: CASRPLHRGGTDTRYF. The CDR3 region has the DNA TGTGCCAGCAGGCCCCTTCACCGAGGGGGCACAGATACGCGGTATTTT.

This clone was seen only a few times. The chain is built from TRBV28 and TRBJ2-3; D remains unclear. The V gene lost 7 bases and the J gene lost 2 bases, with 16 bases spanning the gap. This CDR3 has 15 amino acids. CDR1 and CDR2 (germline): MDHEN, SYDVKM. CDR3 region: CASIPLGKDTDTQYF. The CDR3 DNA follows: TGTGCCAGCATCCCGCTAGGAAAAGACACAGATACGCAGTATTTT.

This chain joins TRBV4-1 and TRBJ1-4, with a weak D call TRBD1 (5 bases). Trimming removed 3 bases from V and 6 bases from J, with 20 bases in between. The CDR3 has 17 amino acids. Germline V gene data show CDR1 as MGHRA and CDR2 as YSYEKL. As DNA, the CDR3 is TGCGCCAGCAGCCAGCTAACAGTAGGGCAGGGTCATGAAAAACTGTTTTTT. The encoded protein is CASSQLTVGQGHEKLFF.